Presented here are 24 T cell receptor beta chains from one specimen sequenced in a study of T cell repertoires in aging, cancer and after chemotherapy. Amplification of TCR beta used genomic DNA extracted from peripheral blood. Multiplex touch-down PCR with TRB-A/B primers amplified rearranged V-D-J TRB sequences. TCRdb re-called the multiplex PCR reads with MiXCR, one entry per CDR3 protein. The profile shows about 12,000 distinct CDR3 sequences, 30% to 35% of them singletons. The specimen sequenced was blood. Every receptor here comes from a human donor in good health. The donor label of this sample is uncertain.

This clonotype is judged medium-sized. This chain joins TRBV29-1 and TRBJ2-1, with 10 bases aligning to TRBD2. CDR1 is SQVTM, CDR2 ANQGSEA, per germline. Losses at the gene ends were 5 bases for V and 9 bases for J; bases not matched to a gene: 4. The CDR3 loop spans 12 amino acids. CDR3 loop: CSVSGGAAEQFF. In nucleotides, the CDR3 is TGCAGCGTTAGCGGGGGGGCGGCTGAGCAGTTCTTC.

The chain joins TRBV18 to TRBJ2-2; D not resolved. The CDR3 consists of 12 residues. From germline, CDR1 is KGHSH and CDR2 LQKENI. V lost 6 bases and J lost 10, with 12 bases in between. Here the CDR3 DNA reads TGTGCCAGCTCCCCGGTTAAGGAGGAGCTGTTTTTT. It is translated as CASSPVKEELFF. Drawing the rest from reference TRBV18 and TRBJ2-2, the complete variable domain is NAGVMQNPRHLVRRRGQEARLRCSPMKGHSHVYWYRQLPEEGLKFMVYLQKENIIDESGMPKERFSAEFPKEGPSILRIQQVVRGDSAAYFCASSPVKEELFFGEGSRLTVL.

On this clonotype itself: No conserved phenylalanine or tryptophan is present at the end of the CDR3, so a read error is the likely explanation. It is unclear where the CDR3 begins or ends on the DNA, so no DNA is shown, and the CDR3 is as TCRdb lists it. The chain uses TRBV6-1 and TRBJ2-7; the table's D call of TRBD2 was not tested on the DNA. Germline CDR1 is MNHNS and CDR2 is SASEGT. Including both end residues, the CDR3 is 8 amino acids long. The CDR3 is CASSELAG.

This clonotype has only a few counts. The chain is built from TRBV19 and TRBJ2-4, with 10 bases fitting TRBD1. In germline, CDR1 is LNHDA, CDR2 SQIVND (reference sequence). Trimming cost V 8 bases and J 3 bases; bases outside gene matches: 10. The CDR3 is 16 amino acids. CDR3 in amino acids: CASRNRTGGDKNIQYF. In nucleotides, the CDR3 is TGTGCCAGTCGAAACCGGACAGGGGGTGACAAAAACATTCAGTACTTC. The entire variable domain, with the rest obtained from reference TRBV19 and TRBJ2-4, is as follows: DGGITQSPKYLFRKEGQNVTLSCEQNLNHDAMYWYRQDPGQGLRLIYYSQIVNDFQKGDIAEGYSVSREKKESFPLTVTSAQKNPTAFYLCASRNRTGGDKNIQYFGAGTRLSVL.

CDR3 coding DNA: TGTGCCAGCAGTTACCAGTTTGGCGGAGAACCCTACGAGCAGTACTTC. It yields the protein CASSYQFGGEPYEQYF. V and J are TRBV6-5 and TRBJ2-7; D call uncertain. The V gene's germline CDR1 is MNHEY and CDR2 SVGAGI. The CDR3 covers 16 residues. Trimming left V 2 bases short and J 2 bases short, with 16 bases between.

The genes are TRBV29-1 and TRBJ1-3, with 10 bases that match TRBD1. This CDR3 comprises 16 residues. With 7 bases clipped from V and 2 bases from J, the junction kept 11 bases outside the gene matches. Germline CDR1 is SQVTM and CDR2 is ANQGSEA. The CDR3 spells CSGLGAGTGAGNTIYF. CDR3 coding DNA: TGCAGCGGGTTGGGGGCCGGGACAGGGGCTGGAAACACCATATATTTT.

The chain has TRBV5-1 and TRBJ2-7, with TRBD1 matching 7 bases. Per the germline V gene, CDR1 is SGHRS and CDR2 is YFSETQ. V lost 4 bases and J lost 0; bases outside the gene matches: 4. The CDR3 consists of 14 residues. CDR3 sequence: CASSRGTDSYEQYF. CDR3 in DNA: TGCGCCAGCAGCAGGGGGACAGACTCCTACGAGCAGTACTTC.

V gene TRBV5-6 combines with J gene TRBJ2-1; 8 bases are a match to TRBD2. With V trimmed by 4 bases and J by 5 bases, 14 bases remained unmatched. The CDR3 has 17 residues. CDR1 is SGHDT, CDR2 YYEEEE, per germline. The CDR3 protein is CASSLSPISGGNNEQFF. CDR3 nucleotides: TGTGCCAGCAGCCTATCCCCGATAAGCGGGGGCAACAATGAGCAGTTCTTC.

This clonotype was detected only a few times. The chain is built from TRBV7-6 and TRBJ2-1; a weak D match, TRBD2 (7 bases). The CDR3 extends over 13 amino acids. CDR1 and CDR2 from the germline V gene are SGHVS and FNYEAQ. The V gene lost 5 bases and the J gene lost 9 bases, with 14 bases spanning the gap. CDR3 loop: CASSNRDYGEQFF. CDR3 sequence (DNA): TGTGCCAGCAGCAACAGGGACTACGGTGAGCAGTTCTTC.

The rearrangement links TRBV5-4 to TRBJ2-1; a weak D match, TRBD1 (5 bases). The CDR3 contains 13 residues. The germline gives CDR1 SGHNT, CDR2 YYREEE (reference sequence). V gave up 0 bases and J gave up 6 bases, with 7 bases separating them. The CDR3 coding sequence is TGTGCCAGCAGCTTGGTAGGGGTCAATGAGCAGTTCTTC. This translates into CASSLVGVNEQFF.

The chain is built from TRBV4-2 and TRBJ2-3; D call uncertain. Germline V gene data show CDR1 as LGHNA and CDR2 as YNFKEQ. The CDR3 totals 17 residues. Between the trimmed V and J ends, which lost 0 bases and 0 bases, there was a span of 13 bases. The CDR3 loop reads CASSQDNGYPSTDTQYF. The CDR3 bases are TGTGCCAGCAGCCAAGATAATGGCTACCCTAGCACAGATACGCAGTATTTT.

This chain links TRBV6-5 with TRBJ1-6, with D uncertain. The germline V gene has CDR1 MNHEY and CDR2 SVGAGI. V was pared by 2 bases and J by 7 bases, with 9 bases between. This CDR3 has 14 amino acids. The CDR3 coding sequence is TGTGCCAGCAGTTACCAACGGCAAAATTCACCCCTCCACTTT. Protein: CASSYQRQNSPLHF.

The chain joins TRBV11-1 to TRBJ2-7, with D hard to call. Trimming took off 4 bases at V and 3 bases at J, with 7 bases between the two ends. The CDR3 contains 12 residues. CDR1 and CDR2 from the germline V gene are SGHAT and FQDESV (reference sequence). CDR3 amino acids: CASSYDHYEQYF. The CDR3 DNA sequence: TGTGCCAGCAGCTACGACCACTACGAGCAGTACTTC.

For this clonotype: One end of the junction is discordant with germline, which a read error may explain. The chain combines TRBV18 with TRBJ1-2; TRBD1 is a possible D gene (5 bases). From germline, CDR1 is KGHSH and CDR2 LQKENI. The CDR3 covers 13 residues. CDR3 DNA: TGTGCCAGCTCATCAGACAGTAACTATTGCTACACCTTC. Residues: CASSSDSNYCYTF.

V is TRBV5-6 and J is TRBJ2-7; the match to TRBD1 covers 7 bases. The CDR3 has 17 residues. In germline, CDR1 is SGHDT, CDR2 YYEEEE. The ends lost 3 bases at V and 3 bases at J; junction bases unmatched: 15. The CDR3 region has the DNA TGTGCCAGCAGCTCGACCGAGAGGACAGGACTGCTCTACGAGCAGTACTTC. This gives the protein CASSSTERTGLLYEQYF.

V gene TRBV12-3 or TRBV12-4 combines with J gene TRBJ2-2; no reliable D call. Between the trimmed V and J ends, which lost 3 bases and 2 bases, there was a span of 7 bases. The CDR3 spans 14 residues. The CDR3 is CASSFGHNTGELFF. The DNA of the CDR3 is TGTGCCAGCAGTTTCGGTCATAACACCGGGGAGCTGTTTTTT.

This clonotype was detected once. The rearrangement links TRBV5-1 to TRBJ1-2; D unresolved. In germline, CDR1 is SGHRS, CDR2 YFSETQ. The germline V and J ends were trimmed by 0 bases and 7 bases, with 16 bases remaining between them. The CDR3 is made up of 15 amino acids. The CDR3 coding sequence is TGCGCCAGCAGCTTGGAGGTTCAAGGATCGAGTGGCTACACCTTC. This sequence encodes CASSLEVQGSSGYTF.

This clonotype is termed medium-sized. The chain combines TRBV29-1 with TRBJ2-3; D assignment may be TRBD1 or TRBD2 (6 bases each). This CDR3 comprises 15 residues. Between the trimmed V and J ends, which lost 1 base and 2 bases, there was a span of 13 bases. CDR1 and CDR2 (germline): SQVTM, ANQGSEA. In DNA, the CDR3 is TGCAGCGTTGAAGGGGGGGCAGGGGCCACAGATACGCAGTATTTT. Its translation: CSVEGGAGATDTQYF.

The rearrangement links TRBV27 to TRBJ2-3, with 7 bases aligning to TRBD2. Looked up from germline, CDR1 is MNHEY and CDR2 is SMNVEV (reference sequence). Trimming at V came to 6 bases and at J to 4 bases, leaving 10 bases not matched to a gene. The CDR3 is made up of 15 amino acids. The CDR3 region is CASSQGLPTPDTQYF. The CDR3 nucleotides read TGTGCCAGCAGCCAGGGACTACCGACACCAGATACGCAGTATTTT.

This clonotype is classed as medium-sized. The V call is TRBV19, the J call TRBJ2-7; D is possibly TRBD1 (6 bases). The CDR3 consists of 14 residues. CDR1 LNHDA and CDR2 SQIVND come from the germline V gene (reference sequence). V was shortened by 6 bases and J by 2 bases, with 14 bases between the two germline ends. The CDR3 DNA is TGTGCCAGTAGCCGGTTCCAGGGGACCTACGAGCAGTACTTC. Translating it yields CASSRFQGTYEQYF.

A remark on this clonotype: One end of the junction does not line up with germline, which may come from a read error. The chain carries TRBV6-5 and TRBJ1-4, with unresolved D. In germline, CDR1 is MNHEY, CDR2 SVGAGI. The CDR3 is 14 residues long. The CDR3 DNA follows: TGCGCCACCCAAGGCCCCGTTCCAAATGAAAAACTGTTTTTT. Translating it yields CATQGPVPNEKLFF.

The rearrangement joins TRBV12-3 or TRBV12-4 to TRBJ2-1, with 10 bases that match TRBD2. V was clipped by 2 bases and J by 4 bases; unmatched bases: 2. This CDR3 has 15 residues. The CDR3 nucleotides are TGTGCCAGCAGTTTAACTAGCGGGGCTTACAATGAGCAGTTCTTC. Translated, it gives CASSLTSGAYNEQFF.

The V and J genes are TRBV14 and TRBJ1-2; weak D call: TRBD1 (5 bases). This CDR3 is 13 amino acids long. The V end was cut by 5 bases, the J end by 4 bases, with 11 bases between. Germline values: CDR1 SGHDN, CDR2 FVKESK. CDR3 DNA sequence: TGTGCCAGCAGCTCGGGACCGGGCTATGGCTACACCTTC. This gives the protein CASSSGPGYGYTF.

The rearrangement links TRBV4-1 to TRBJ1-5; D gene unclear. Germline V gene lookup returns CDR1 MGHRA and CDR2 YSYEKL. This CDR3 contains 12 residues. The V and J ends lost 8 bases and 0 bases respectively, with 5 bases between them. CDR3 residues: CASGSSNQPQHF. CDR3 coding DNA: TGCGCCAGCGGATCTAGCAATCAGCCCCAGCATTTT.